Below, one T cell receptor (beta chain) is given with its context. As yet, its antigen is unknown. Data came from immunoSEQ multiplex PCR; TCRdb stores just in-frame clones and leaves some out. Among approximately 96,000 clones listed, roughly 84% were seen once. The data stem from a study of T cell responses to AZD1222 COVID-19 vaccine. Study results and limitations: Possibly, clonal diversity was underestimated; donors were largely white British and included more females. Epitopes outside B.1.351 and B.1.1.7 mutated regions reportedly drew nearly half of spike TCRs. Regions 160-218 and 743-854 dominated among vaccine-associated CD4 TCRs spanning spike.

Some second doses came at about 4 weeks and others at about 12 weeks; these were pooled. V was shortened by 2 bases and J by 3 bases, with 14 bases between the two germline ends. Germline CDR1 is MGHRA and CDR2 is YSYEKL. The CDR3 has 16 amino acids. The chain joins TRBV4-1 to TRBJ1-5; D gene uncertain. The sequence came from an adult who received the AZD1222 COVID-19 vaccine. This specimen consisted of peripheral blood, obtained 28 days after the second AZD1222 dose. The CDR3 DNA follows: TGCGCCAGCAGCCAAATTCCTCCCGGATTCAATCAGCCCCAGCATTTT. This translates into CASSQIPPGFNQPQHF.